These 12 T cell receptor beta chains share one sample of origin, sequenced in a study of blood T cell repertoires in COVID-19. TCRdb keeps only in-frame clones here, not all; method: immunoSEQ multiplex PCR. Among under 350,000 clones, around nine tenths were seen once, and the ten largest hold 1.9%. The specimen was PBMCs or T cells enriched from blood (not recorded which). The receptors derive from a woman in her fifties or sixties who had recovered from COVID-19.

The genes are TRBV5-1 and TRBJ1-2; 7 bases agree with TRBD1. Looked up from germline, CDR1 is SGHRS and CDR2 is YFSETQ. V gave up 0 bases and J gave up 4 bases; unmatched junction bases: 0. The CDR3 loop spans 13 amino acids. Written as DNA, the CDR3 is TGCGCCAGCAGCTTGGACAGGGGCTATGGCTACACCTTC. Translated: CASSLDRGYGYTF.

The chain joins TRBV6-4 to TRBJ2-3, with a weak D call TRBD2 (5 bases). CDR3 length: 16 amino acids. Germline V lookup: CDR1 MRHNA, CDR2 SNTAGT. The V end was cut by 6 bases, the J end by 0 bases, with 16 bases between. CDR3 loop: CASRKTGGSSTDTQYF. As DNA, the CDR3 is TGTGCCAGCAGGAAGACTGGCGGGTCAAGCACAGATACGCAGTATTTT.

This clone was observed a handful of times. The genes are TRBV24-1 and TRBJ2-2, with TRBD2 matching over 10 bases. The germline V gene has CDR1 KGHDR and CDR2 SFDVKD. V shed 9 bases and J 7 bases; nucleotides not matched to a gene: 7. This CDR3 comprises 14 residues. The CDR3 here is CATGQRGGVGELFF. CDR3 DNA sequence: TGTGCCACCGGGCAGCGGGGGGGAGTCGGGGAGCTGTTTTTT.

The CDR3: CASSQGDLGNQPQHF. The CDR3 DNA sequence: TGCGCCAGCAGCCAAGGGGACTTGGGCAATCAGCCCCAGCATTTT. The genes are TRBV4-1 and TRBJ1-5; the D gene is possibly TRBD1 (5 bases). CDR3 length: 15 residues. Germline V lookup: CDR1 MGHRA, CDR2 YSYEKL. Deletions cut 1 base from V and 2 bases from J, with 9 bases between.

The chain uses TRBV3-1 (or the pseudogene TRBV3-2) and TRBJ2-1, with a tentative D call TRBD2 (5 bases). The CDR3 runs to 12 residues. Trimming pared 8 bases from V and 0 bases from J, leaving 5 bases between. Looked up from germline, CDR1 is LGHDT and CDR2 is YNNKEL (reference sequence). CDR3 sequence: CASGSSYNEQFF. The CDR3 DNA sequence: TGTGCCAGCGGGAGCTCCTACAATGAGCAGTTCTTC.

This chain links TRBV10-3 with TRBJ1-1; the match to TRBD1 covers 7 bases. CDR1 is ENHRY, CDR2 SYGVKD, per germline. CDR3 length: 15 residues. The ends lost 6 bases at V and 0 bases at J; junction bases unmatched: 7. CDR3 nucleotide sequence: TGTGCCATCAGGAGCTTACAGGGGTTGAACACTGAAGCTTTCTTT. Amino acids: CAIRSLQGLNTEAFF.

V and J are TRBV5-1 and TRBJ2-3, with 14 nucleotides matching TRBD2. The CDR3 covers 18 residues. CDR1 and CDR2 from the germline V gene are SGHRS and YFSETQ. Germline trimming cut 1 base from V and 2 bases from J; bases unmatched to any gene: 6. The chain's CDR3 is CASSLQGLAGEYTDTQYF. The CDR3 nucleotides read TGCGCCAGCAGCTTGCAGGGACTAGCGGGAGAGTACACAGATACGCAGTATTTT.

This clone was recorded only once. The V gene is TRBV6-5, the J gene TRBJ2-5; 8 nucleotides align to TRBD1. The CDR3 is 15 amino acids. Germline trimming cut 2 bases from V and 5 bases from J; bases unmatched to any gene: 7. The germline gives CDR1 MNHEY, CDR2 SVGAGI. CDR3 sequence (DNA): TGTGCCAGCAGTTACGGCGGGACAGGTCGGGAGACCCAGTACTTC. Translated: CASSYGGTGRETQYF.

The J gene is TRBJ1-1, the V gene TRBV7-2; maybe TRBD1 (6 bases). The CDR3 covers 15 residues. Germline CDR1 SGHTA, CDR2 FQGNSA. With 5 bases removed from V and 4 bases from J, the gap between germline ends came to 17 bases. This CDR3 is CASSPPAQGTTEAFF. The CDR3 coding sequence is TGTGCCAGCAGCCCTCCCGCCCAGGGGACCACTGAAGCTTTCTTT.

This clone was found a few times. This chain links TRBV28 with TRBJ1-5, with a weak D call TRBD1 (5 bases). V lost 8 bases, J lost 6 bases, and 11 bases lay in between. This CDR3 is 12 amino acids long. Germline CDR1 MDHEN, CDR2 SYDVKM. CDR3 sequence (DNA): TGTGCCAGCGGGGTCACAGGTCAGCCCCAGCATTTT. This gives the protein CASGVTGQPQHF.

The genes are TRBV19 and TRBJ1-1; 8 nucleotides agree with TRBD1. Germline V gene data show CDR1 as LNHDA and CDR2 as SQIVND (reference sequence). Trimming took 3 bases from V and 5 from J; bases not matched to a gene: 5. CDR3 length: 14 residues. The CDR3 sequence is CASSIKTGGTEAFF. CDR3 nucleotide sequence: TGTGCCAGTAGTATTAAAACAGGGGGAACTGAAGCTTTCTTT.

The V gene is TRBV27, the J gene TRBJ1-5, with a tentative D call TRBD1 (5 bases). Germline loops: CDR1 MNHEY, CDR2 SMNVEV (reference sequence). CDR3 size: 16 residues. V was cut by 2 bases and J by 0 bases, with 11 bases left in between. CDR3 residues: CASSLMGGYSNQPQHF. The DNA for the CDR3 is TGTGCCAGCAGTTTAATGGGGGGGTATAGCAATCAGCCCCAGCATTTT.